This T cell receptor beta chain appears in the sequencing data of a study of cytomegalovirus exposure and HLA in healthy donors. Primers included in the PCR were 60 Vbeta and 13 Jbeta primers. Profiling relied on immunoSEQ multiplex PCR, and the TCRdb table lists in-frame clones only, not all of them. Of roughly 43,000 clones in the sample, approximately 80% were seen once. Looked up from germline, CDR1 is SGHTA and CDR2 is FQGNSA. The V gene end was trimmed by 5 bases and the J gene end by 1 base; junction bases not matched to a gene: 15. This CDR3 region has 18 residues. The clonotype comes from a man aged 30 to 39 in good health and CMV-seronegative. The chain links TRBV7-2 to TRBJ1-2, with TRBD1 matching over 8 bases. The sample was PBMCs. This CDR3 reads CASSVEGRGRALNYGYTF. The CDR3 nucleotides read TGTGCCAGCAGCGTCGAAGGCAGGGGGCGGGCCCTTAACTATGGCTACACCTTC.